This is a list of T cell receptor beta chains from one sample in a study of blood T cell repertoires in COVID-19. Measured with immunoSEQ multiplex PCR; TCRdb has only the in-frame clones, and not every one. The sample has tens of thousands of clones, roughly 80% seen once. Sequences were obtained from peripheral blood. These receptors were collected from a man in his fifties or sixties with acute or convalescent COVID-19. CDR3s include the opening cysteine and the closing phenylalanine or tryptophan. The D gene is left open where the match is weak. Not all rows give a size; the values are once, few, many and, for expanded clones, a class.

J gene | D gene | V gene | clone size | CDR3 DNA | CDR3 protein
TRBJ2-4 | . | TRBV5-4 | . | TGTGCCAGCAGCTTATTTGGCCCCAGGGCGAACATTCAGTACTTC | CASSLFGPRANIQYF
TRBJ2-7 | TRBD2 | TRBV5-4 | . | TGTGCCAGCAGCTTGGCGAGGAGCGGGAGGGTCAACGAGCAGTACTTC | CASSLARSGRVNEQYF
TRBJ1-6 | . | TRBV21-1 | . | TGTGCCAGCAGCCTGTGGAGACAGGCCAATAATTCACCCCTCCACTTT | CASSLWRQANNSPLHF
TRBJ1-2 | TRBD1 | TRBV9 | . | TGTGCCAGCAGCCCAGAAGTTGGGGCGGGACAGGGCCATAACACCTTC | CASSPEVGAGQGHNTF
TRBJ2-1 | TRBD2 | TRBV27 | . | TGTGCCAGCAGTTTATCCGCGACTAGCGGGAGTAAGCAGTTCTTC | CASSLSATSGSKQFF
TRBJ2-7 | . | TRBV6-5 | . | TGTGCCAGCAGTTACTCGATAGAATACGAGCAGTACTTC | CASSYSIEYEQYF
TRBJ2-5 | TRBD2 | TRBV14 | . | TGTGCCAGCAGCCGTGGACTAGCGGGAGTGGAGACCCAGTACTTC | CASSRGLAGVETQYF
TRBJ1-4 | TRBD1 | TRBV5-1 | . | TGCGCCAGCTCGGACAGGGGGACTAAGAACGAAAAACTGTTTTTT | CASSDRGTKNEKLFF
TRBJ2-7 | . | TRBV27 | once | TGTGCCAGCAGTTTCCTTCAGGGGAACGAGCAGTACTTC | CASSFLQGNEQYF
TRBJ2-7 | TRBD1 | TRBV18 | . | TGTGCCAGCTCACCGGGACAGGGGGGGGCTCGTGAGCAGTACTTC | CASSPGQGGAREQYF
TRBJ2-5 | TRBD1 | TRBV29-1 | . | TGCAGCGTTGATGGGACAGGGGGCGCGTGGGAGACCCAGTACTTC | CSVDGTGGAWETQYF
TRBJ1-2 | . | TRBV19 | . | TGTGCCAGTAGTATTTCCCTTACTAACTATGGCTACACCTTC | CASSISLTNYGYTF
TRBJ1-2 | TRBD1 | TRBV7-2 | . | TGTGCCAGCAGCTTGACAGGGGTTGGCGGCTACACCTTC | CASSLTGVGGYTF
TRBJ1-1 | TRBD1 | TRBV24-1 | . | TGTGCCACCCGGGACAGGGACACTGAAGCTTTCTTT | CATRDRDTEAFF
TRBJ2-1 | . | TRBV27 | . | TGTGCCAGCAGTTTCCCCGGACAGAGCTCCTACAATGAGCAGTTCTTC | CASSFPGQSSYNEQFF
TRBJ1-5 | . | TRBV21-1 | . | TGTGCCAGCCAGGGCCCTAATCAGCCCCAGCATTTT | CASQGPNQPQHF
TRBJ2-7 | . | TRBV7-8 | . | TGTGCCAGCAGTTCTATGACCGGGACAAAAATCGAGCAGTACTTC | CASSSMTGTKIEQYF
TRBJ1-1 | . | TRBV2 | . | TGTGCCAGCAGTGGCAGGGCCATGAACACTGAAGCTTTCTTT | CASSGRAMNTEAFF
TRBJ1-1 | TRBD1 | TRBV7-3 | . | TGTGCCAGCAGCTTAAAACCTAGGACAGGGGCTGGGAACACTGAAGCTTTCTTT | CASSLKPRTGAGNTEAFF
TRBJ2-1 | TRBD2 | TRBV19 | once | TGTGCCAGCACTGGGACTAGCGGGAGGGCATCCTACAATGAGCAGTTCTTC | CASTGTSGRASYNEQFF
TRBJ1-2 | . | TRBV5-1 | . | TGCGCCAGCAGCCCCAGCCTGCAGGGTGACTATGGCTACACCTTC | CASSPSLQGDYGYTF
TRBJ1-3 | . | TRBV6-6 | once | TGTGCCAGCATTGGACACTCTGGAAACACCATATATTTT | CASIGHSGNTIYF
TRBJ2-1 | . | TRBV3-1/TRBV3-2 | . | TGTGCCAGCAGCCAAAGTGCGCGGACCTACAATGAGCAGTTCTTC | CASSQSARTYNEQFF
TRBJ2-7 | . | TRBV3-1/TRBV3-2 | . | TGTGCCAGCAGCCAAGATCCTAACAGGGGAGGCGAGCAGTACTTC | CASSQDPNRGGEQYF
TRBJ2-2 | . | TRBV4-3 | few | TGCGCCAGCAGACCTAAGGAGCAAAACACCGGGGAGCTGTTTTTT | CASRPKEQNTGELFF
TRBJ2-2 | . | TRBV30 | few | TGTGCCTGGAGTCTAACAAGGGGCGCCGGGGAGCTGTTTTTT | CAWSLTRGAGELFF
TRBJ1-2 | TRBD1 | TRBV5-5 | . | TGTGCCAGCAGCTTGGGTGGGAGACAGGGTGGCTATGGCTACACCTTC | CASSLGGRQGGYGYTF
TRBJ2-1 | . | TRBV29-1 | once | TGCAGCGTTGAGCTAATAGTGACCTACAATGAGCAGTTCTTC | CSVELIVTYNEQFF
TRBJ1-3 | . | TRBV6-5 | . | TGTGCCAGCAGTTACGGCGGCAACGGAAACACCATATATTTT | CASSYGGNGNTIYF
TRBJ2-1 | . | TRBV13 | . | TGTGCCAGCAGCTCCCGGGACTCAAATCTCCACAATGAGCAGTTCTTC | CASSSRDSNLHNEQFF
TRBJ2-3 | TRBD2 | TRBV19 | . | TGTGCCAGTAGTATACGAGGTACTAGCGGGAGGACAGATACGCAGTATTTT | CASSIRGTSGRTDTQYF
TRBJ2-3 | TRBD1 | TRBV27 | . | TGTGCCAGCAGTTGGGGGACAGGGGGCTTTAAGGCAGATACGCAGTATTTT | CASSWGTGGFKADTQYF
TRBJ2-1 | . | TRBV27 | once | TGTGCCAGCAGTACCCGAGGGGGACACAATGAGCAGTTCTTC | CASSTRGGHNEQFF
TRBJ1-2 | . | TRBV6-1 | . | TGTGCCAGCAGTGAAGCATTTGGGCCTCGTGGCTACACCTTC | CASSEAFGPRGYTF
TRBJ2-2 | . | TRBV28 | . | TGTGCCAGCAGTGCCGTTACAGAAACCGGGGAGCTGTTTTTT | CASSAVTETGELFF
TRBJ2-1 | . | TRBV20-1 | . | TGCAGTGCTAGTTTGAACCAGCGGGATGAGCAGTTCTTC | CSASLNQRDEQFF
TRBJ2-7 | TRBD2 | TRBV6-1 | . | TGTGCCAGCAGTGAACAGGGGACTAGCGGGTCCCCGCAGTACTTC | CASSEQGTSGSPQYF
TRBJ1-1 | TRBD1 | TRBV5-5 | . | TGTGCCAGCAGCGTGGGACAGATGAACACTGAAGCTTTCTTT | CASSVGQMNTEAFF
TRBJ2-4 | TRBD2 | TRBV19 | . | TGTGCCAGTAGTTCTTTCCCTACCGGGACTAGCGGAAACATTCAGTACTTC | CASSSFPTGTSGNIQYF
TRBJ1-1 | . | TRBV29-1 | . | TGCAGCGTTGAAGATCTGGGGCAGGGCAGCGTCGTGGAGGCTTTCTTT | CSVEDLGQGSVVEAFF
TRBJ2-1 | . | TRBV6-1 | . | TGTGCCAGCAGTGAAGCGCTTCCGGGAGACTCTTACAATGAGCAGTTCTTC | CASSEALPGDSYNEQFF
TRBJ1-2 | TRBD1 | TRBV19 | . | TGTGCCAGTAGTGCCCCGACAGGGACGGGCTACACCTTC | CASSAPTGTGYTF
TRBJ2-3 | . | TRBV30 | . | TGTGCCTGGAAACAGGCGGGGGATACGCAGTATTTT | CAWKQAGDTQYF
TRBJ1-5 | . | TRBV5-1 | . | TGCGCCAGCAGCTTGTTGGAGGGGAGGGAGCCCCAGCATTTT | CASSLLEGREPQHF
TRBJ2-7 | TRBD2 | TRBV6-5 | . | TGTGCCAGCAGTTGGACTAGCGGAGCCGAAACCTACGAGCAGTACTTC | CASSWTSGAETYEQYF
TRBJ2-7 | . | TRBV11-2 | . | TGTGCCAGCACCCACTGGGACACACCCTACGAGCAGTACTTC | CASTHWDTPYEQYF
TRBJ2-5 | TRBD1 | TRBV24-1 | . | TGTGCCACCAGTGATGGGGACAGGGCGCAAGAGACCCAGTACTTC | CATSDGDRAQETQYF
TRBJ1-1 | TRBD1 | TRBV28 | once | TGTGCCAGCCGTACCGGGACAGTCAACACTGAAGCTTTCTTT | CASRTGTVNTEAFF
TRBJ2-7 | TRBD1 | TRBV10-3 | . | TGTGCCATCAGTTGGGACAGGGGGTACGAGCAGTACTTC | CAISWDRGYEQYF
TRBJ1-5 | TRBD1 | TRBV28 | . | TGTGCCAGCATATACAGGGGGGCCAGCAATCAGCCCCAGCATTTT | CASIYRGASNQPQHF
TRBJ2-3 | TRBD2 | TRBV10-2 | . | TGCGCCAGCCAGCGGGAGTTTCTCTCAGATACGCAGTATTTT | CASQREFLSDTQYF
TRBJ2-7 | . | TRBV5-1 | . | TGCGCCAGCAGCTTGGCTCCCAGCGCGGCCTACGAGCAGTACTTC | CASSLAPSAAYEQYF
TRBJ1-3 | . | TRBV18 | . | TGTGCCAGCTCCCGACAGAGTATTTCTGGAAACACCATATATTTT | CASSRQSISGNTIYF
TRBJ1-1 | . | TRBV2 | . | TGTGCCAGCAGTGAAGTGGGAGGCGTGAACACTGAAGCTTTCTTT | CASSEVGGVNTEAFF